This T cell receptor beta chain was sequenced in a study of metastatic and nonmetastatic thyroid tumors. Until they underwent thyroid surgery, no patient had received any treatment. TCRdb re-analyzed the PCR reads through MiXCR. The sample gives tens of thousands of clones, 15% to 20% of which show up once; about 10% is in the top ten. This clone was recorded many times. The clonotype comes from a female donor with papillary thyroid cancer or a benign thyroid nodule (not recorded which). Some clones in this sample may be carry-over from other donors' samples. Sequenced sample: blood.

CDR3 amino acids: CASSPDRLYGGGSFF. The CDR3, as DNA: TGTGCCAGCAGCCCGGACAGGCTTTATGGCGGGGGATCTTTCTTT. The chain is built from TRBV2 and TRBJ1-1; 7 bases align to TRBD1. CDR1 is SNHLY and CDR2 is FYNNEI in the germline V gene. V was clipped by 6 bases and J by 12 bases; unmatched bases: 19. There are 15 residues in the CDR3.